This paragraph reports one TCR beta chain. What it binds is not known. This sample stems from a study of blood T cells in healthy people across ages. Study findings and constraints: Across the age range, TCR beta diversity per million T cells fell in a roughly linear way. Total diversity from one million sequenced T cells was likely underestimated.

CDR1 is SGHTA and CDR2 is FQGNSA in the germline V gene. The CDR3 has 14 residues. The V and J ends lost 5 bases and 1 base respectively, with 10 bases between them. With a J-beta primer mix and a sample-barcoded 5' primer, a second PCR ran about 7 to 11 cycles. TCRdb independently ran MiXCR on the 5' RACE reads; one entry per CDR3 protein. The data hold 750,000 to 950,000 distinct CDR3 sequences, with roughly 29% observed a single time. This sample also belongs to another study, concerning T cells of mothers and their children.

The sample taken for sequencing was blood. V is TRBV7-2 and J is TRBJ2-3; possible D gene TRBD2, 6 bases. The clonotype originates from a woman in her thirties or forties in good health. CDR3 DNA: TGTGCCAGCAGCCCGCGGGGCCGCACAGATACGCAGTATTTT. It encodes CASSPRGRTDTQYF.